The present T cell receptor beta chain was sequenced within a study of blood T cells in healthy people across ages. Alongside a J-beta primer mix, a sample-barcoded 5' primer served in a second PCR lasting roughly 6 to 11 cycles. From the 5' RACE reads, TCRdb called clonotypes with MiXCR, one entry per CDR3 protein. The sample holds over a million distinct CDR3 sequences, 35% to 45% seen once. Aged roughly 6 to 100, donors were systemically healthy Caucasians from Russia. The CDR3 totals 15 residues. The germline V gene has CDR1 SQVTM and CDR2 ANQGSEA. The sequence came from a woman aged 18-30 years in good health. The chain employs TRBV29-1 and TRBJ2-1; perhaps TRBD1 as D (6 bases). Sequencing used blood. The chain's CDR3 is CNAAGTRGKWGEQFF. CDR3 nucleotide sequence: TGCAACGCGGCCGGGACAAGGGGGAAATGGGGTGAGCAGTTCTTC.